The present T cell receptor beta chain was sequenced within a study of blood T cell repertoires in COVID-19. Study-level background: T cells, B-cell-depleted T cells, or PBMCs supplied cDNA or gDNA.

TCRdb's copy holds only in-frame clones and misses some; the assay was immunoSEQ multiplex PCR. The sample consists of around 200,000 clones, 83% of them appearing once. V gave up 5 bases and J gave up 3 bases, with 11 bases separating them. Germline V CDR1 and CDR2: MNHEY, SVGAGI. This CDR3 comprises 13 residues. This sequence was found in a man aged 50-59 years with active or convalescent COVID-19. Sample: peripheral blood. The chain employs TRBV6-5 and TRBJ2-7; a possible D gene is TRBD2 (6 bases). The CDR3 nucleotides read TGTGCCAGCAGTAGGGACTCCCTCTACGAGCAGTACTTC. It is translated as CASSRDSLYEQYF.